This entry is about one T cell receptor beta chain. Its antigen is not identified. The junction had 4 bases not matched to a gene; V was cut back by 0 bases and J by 0 bases. CDR3 length: 16 residues. CDR1 and CDR2 from the germline V gene are LGHNA and YNFKEQ. A history of autoimmune disease or systemic immunosuppression excluded patients. This sample is part of a study of OX40 agonist ivuxolimab in advanced cancers. General study points: Blood T cells, both CD4+ and CD8+, expanded clonally by week 6 at 0.1 to 3.0 mg/kg.

Using immunoSEQ multiplex PCR, the repertoire was profiled, and TCRdb retains in-frame clones only, with some absent. The table shows around 100,000 clones, with roughly 90% occurring only once. This clonotype was sampled from an adult with an advanced solid tumor such as melanoma, head and neck, liver or kidney cancer. This material consisted of CD4+ or CD8+ T cells sorted from blood, taken in a trial of the OX40 agonist ivuxolimab. The chain carries TRBV4-2 and TRBJ2-5; 7 bases line up with TRBD2. This CDR3 reads CASSQDGLADQETQYF. As DNA, the CDR3 is TGTGCCAGCAGCCAAGACGGGCTAGCGGACCAAGAGACCCAGTACTTC.